This T cell receptor beta chain was identified during a study of CD8+CD57+ T cells in acquired aplastic anemia. The ends lost 11 bases at V and 1 base at J; junction bases unmatched: 8. The CDR3 spans 13 residues. The V gene's germline CDR1 is SNHLY and CDR2 FYNNEI. Study results and limitations: Any difference that existed in CD8+ Simpson's diversity between patients and controls was not significant.

Profiles of TCR beta VDJ and CDR3 were generated from a genomic DNA template. MiXCR was run by TCRdb on the reads, yielding one entry per CDR3 protein. Of hundreds of thousands of distinct CDR3 sequences detected, less than 35% appear once; the ten largest clones hold 0.8% to 0.85%. An expansion of CD8+CD57+ cells by flow cytometry had been shown in patients chosen for sequencing. This clonotype has more than one count but fewer than ten. Its cognate antigen is unknown. This clonotype was obtained from a human donor with aplastic anemia. The chain employs TRBV2 and TRBJ2-7; 7 bases fit TRBD1. Material for sequencing was sorted CD4+, CD8+, or CD8+CD57+ T cells (not recorded which) from PBMCs. CDR3 residues: CACLQGNSYEQYF. In DNA, the CDR3 is TGTGCCTGTCTACAGGGGAATTCCTACGAGCAGTACTTC.